Below are 2 T cell receptor beta chains sequenced from a single sample in a study of T cell changes during pregnancy in multiple sclerosis. TCRdb keeps only in-frame clones here, not all; method: immunoSEQ multiplex PCR. This table has some 60,000 clones, about 94% appearing once. The sample was CD4+ T cells from peripheral blood mononuclear cells, taken before pregnancy. These receptor sequences come from a female donor with multiple sclerosis, enrolled in a pregnancy study.

The table lists this clone with a count of one. CDR3 sequence: CAWSVRAEQETQYF. CDR3 in DNA: TGTGCCTGGAGTGTACGTGCGGAACAAGAGACCCAGTACTTC. The chain employs TRBV30 and TRBJ2-5, with unresolved D. The length of the CDR3 is 14 residues. V lost 0 bases and J 2 bases, leaving 10 bases between the germline ends. Germline V gives CDR1 GTSNPN, CDR2 SVGIG (reference sequence).

This chain connects TRBV16 to TRBJ1-2; 9 bases are shared with TRBD1. V was pared by 2 bases and J by 0 bases, with 16 bases of the junction left unmatched. Germline assignment: CDR1 KGHSY and CDR2 FQNENV. This CDR3 has 20 residues. The CDR3 is CASSQGSRDRVLLANYGYTF. CDR3 coding DNA: TGTGCCAGCAGCCAAGGGTCCCGGGACAGGGTCCTCTTAGCTAACTATGGCTACACCTTC.